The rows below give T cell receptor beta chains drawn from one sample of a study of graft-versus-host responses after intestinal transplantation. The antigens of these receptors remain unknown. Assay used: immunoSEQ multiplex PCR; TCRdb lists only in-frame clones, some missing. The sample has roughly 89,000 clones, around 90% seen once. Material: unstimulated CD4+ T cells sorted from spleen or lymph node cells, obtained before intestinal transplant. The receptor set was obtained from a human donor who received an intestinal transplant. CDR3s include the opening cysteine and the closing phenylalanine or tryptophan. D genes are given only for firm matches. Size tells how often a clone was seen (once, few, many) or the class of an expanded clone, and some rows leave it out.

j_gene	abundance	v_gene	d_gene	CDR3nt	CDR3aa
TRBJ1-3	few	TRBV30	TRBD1	TGTGCCTCCGGACAGGGCGGAAACACCATATATTTT	CASGQGGNTIYF
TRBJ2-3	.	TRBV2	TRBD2	TGTGTCAGCAGTCAGCGGGGGGGCGTGACAGATACGCAGTATTTT	CVSSQRGGVTDTQYF
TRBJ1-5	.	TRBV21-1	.	TGTGCCAGCAGCAAAGTCGGGACTGTTAGGCAGCCCCAGCATTTT	CASSKVGTVRQPQHF
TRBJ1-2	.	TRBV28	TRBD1	TGTGCCAGCAATGCCGGGACAGGGGTGATTAACTATGGCTACACCTTC	CASNAGTGVINYGYTF
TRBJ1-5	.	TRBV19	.	TGTGCCAGTAGTATGCAGGGTGGGCAGCCCCAGCATTTT	CASSMQGGQPQHF
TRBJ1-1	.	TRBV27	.	TGTGCCAGCAGTTTATCGGGGGGGCTCGTCCGGAACACTGAAGCTTTCTTT	CASSLSGGLVRNTEAFF
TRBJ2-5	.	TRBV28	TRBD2	TGTGCCAGCAGTTTCGGTTCGAGGGGACTAGCGACCCGAGGGGTAATAGGGGCCCAGTACTTC	CASSFGSRGLATRGVIGAQYF
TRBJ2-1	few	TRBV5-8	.	TGTGCCAGCAGCCCCATCGGGGGTTACAATGAGCAGTTCTTC	CASSPIGGYNEQFF
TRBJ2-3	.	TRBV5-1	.	TGCGCCAGCAGCTTGGCGAGTAAGGGGGATACGCAGTATTTT	CASSLASKGDTQYF
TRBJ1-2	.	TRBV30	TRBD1	TGTGCCTGGAGTACTCCCGGGACAGGGGGGAATGGCTACACCTTC	CAWSTPGTGGNGYTF
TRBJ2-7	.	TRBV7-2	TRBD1	TGTGCCAGCAGCTCCGGGACAGGGACGCCCTACGAGCAGTACTTC	CASSSGTGTPYEQYF
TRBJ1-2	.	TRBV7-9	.	TGTGCCAGCAGCTCGCATTCCGGTGGCTACACCTTC	CASSSHSGGYTF
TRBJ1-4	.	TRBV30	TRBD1	TGTGCCTGGAGTGTACATACAGGGGGGTCTAATGAAAAACTGTTTTTT	CAWSVHTGGSNEKLFF
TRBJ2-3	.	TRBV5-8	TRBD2	TGTGCCAGCAGCTTCGTACTAGCGGGAGGGCCGCTTAGCACAGATACGCAGTATTTT	CASSFVLAGGPLSTDTQYF
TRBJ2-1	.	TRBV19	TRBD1	TGTGCCAGTATTGGACAGGTCTACAATGAGCAGTTCTTC	CASIGQVYNEQFF
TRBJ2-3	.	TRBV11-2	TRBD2	TGTGCCAGCAGCTTATTTCGCGGGGGGGCCGGCACAGATACGCAGTATTTT	CASSLFRGGAGTDTQYF
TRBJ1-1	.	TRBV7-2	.	TGTGCCAGCAGCTTAGACAGGGACACTGAAGCTTTCTTT	CASSLDRDTEAFF
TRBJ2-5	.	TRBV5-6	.	TGTGCCAGCAGCTTGGCCTTAGCGGTTGACTTC	CASSLALAVDF
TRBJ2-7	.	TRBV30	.	TGTGCCTGGAGTAAAGACTTCACTTACTACGAGCAGTACTTC	CAWSKDFTYYEQYF
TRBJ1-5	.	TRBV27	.	TGTGCCAGCAGTTTCAGGGTTCTAAATCAGCCCCAGCATTTT	CASSFRVLNQPQHF
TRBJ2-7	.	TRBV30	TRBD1	TGTGCCTGGAGTCGACAGGGGCTATACGAGCAGTACTTC	CAWSRQGLYEQYF
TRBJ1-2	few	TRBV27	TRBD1	TGTGCCAGCAGTCCAGGAGACAGGGCGGCCGGCTACACCTTC	CASSPGDRAAGYTF
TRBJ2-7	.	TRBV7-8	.	TGTGCCAGCAGCTTAGCGACCGGGGGCTACGAGCAGTACTTC	CASSLATGGYEQYF
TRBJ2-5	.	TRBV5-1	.	TGCGCCAGCAGCTGGGGCAGATCCAGACTAGAGGGACCACAAGAGACCCAGTACTTC	CASSWGRSRLEGPQETQYF
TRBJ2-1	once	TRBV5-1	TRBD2	TGCGCCAGCAGCCTAAGGACTAGTTCGAATGAGCAGTTCTTC	CASSLRTSSNEQFF
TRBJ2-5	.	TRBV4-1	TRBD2	TGCGCCAGCAGCCCCTATCCCGGGACTAGGAAGGCGGTTTTGGAAGAGACCCAGTACTTC	CASSPYPGTRKAVLEETQYF
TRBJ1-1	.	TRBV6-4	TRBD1	TGTGCCAGCAGTGACTCGCCCACAGGGGGGAACACTGAAGCTTTCTTT	CASSDSPTGGNTEAFF
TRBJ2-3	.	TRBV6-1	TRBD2	TGTGCCAGCAGTGAAGCACTAGCGATCACAGATACGCAGTATTTT	CASSEALAITDTQYF
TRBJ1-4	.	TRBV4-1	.	TGCGCCAGCAGCCAAATGGGACTCGCTAATGAAAAACTGTTTTTT	CASSQMGLANEKLFF
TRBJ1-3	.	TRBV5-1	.	TGCGCCAGCAGCTCCACAGGTCCGGGAAACACCATATATTTT	CASSSTGPGNTIYF
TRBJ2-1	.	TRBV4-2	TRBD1	TGTGCCAGCAGCCAAGATACAGGGGCCTACAATGAGCAGTTCTTC	CASSQDTGAYNEQFF
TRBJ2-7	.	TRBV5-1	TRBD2	TGCGCCAGCAGCTTGGAACTAGCGGGATACGAGCAGTACTTC	CASSLELAGYEQYF
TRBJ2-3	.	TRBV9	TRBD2	TGTGCCAGCAGCGTAGGGACTAGTATCGCAGATACGCAGTATTTT	CASSVGTSIADTQYF